Below are 3 T cell receptor beta chains sequenced from a single sample in a study of blood T cell repertoires in COVID-19. Sequencing was performed with immunoSEQ multiplex PCR; in TCRdb, only in-frame clones are kept and a portion is missing. In the table there are about 430,000 clones, about 88% of which are singletons. Sequencing was performed on PBMCs or T cells enriched from blood (not recorded which). These receptors all stem from a woman under 30 who had been exposed to COVID-19.

This clone was recorded once. The chain combines TRBV20-1 with TRBJ2-4; perhaps TRBD2 as D (6 bases). The CDR3 has 12 amino acids. Trimming removed 3 bases from V and 7 bases from J, with 10 bases in between. Germline values: CDR1 DFQATT, CDR2 SNEGSKA (reference sequence). The CDR3 region is CSASLRENIQYF. CDR3 sequence (DNA): TGCAGTGCTAGTCTCCGGGAGAACATTCAGTACTTC.

The chain links TRBV4-3 to TRBJ1-2; possibly TRBD1 for D (5 bases). The CDR3 length is 15 residues. Germline V gene data show CDR1 as LGHNA and CDR2 as YSLEER. V gave up 0 bases and J gave up 2 bases, with 10 bases separating them. CDR3 coding DNA: TGCGCCAGCAGCCAAGAGCCGCAGGGCAACTATGGCTACACCTTC. Encoded protein: CASSQEPQGNYGYTF.

J is TRBJ1-1 and V is TRBV25-1; 8 bases map to TRBD1. The CDR3 extends over 16 amino acids. Germline loops: CDR1 MGHDK, CDR2 SYGVNS. J was trimmed by 0 bases and V by 6 bases; bases with no gene match: 9. The CDR3 DNA sequence: TGTGCCAGCAGCAGAGCACCAGGGGGCTTGAACACTGAAGCTTTCTTT. It specifies CASSRAPGGLNTEAFF.